The rows below give T cell receptor beta chains drawn from one sample of a study of blood T cell repertoires in COVID-19. The protocol was immunoSEQ multiplex PCR, while the TCRdb copy is restricted to in-frame clones and leaves out a portion. The data show around 100,000 clones, about 80% seen once. The source material was peripheral blood. The receptor source for this set is a man between 65 and 79 years old with active or convalescent COVID-19. Both conserved end residues are part of each CDR3. D genes are given only for firm matches. The listing skips clone size in some rows; elsewhere it reads once, few, many or a size class.

D gene	J gene	clone size	V gene	CDR3 DNA	CDR3 protein
-	TRBJ1-1	-	TRBV6-5	TGTGCCAGCAGTTATCGGACAGTCTCAAGGAACACTGAAGCTTTCTTT	CASSYRTVSRNTEAFF
TRBD1	TRBJ2-1	hyperexpanded	TRBV2	TGTGCCAGGGACCGACAGGGCCGATACAATGAGCAGTTCTTC	CARDRQGRYNEQFF
TRBD1	TRBJ1-6	-	TRBV27	TGTGCCAGCAGGGGACAGGGGGCGATCGGGAATTCACCCCTCCACTTT	CASRGQGAIGNSPLHF
-	TRBJ2-2	few	TRBV5-1	TGCGCCAGCAGCTTGGATGAGGGCGGGGAGCTGTTTTTT	CASSLDEGGELFF
-	TRBJ1-1	-	TRBV6-5	TGTGCCAGCAGTTACTCATCAGTGAACACTGAAGCTTTCTTT	CASSYSSVNTEAFF
TRBD1	TRBJ1-1	-	TRBV25-1	TGTGCCAGCAGTGAAGGGGGACAGGGGGCTAGGAACACTGAAGCTTTCTTT	CASSEGGQGARNTEAFF
-	TRBJ1-5	few	TRBV6-5	TGTGCCAGCAGTTTTGGACAGCATCAGCCCCAGCATTTT	CASSFGQHQPQHF
-	TRBJ2-1	-	TRBV7-3	TGTGCCAGCAGCCCCCGGGGTGGGAACGCTGAGCAGTTCTTC	CASSPRGGNAEQFF
-	TRBJ2-1	-	TRBV4-1	TGCGCCAGCAGTCCCTGGGAGGCTAGCTCCTACAATGAGCAGTTCTTC	CASSPWEASSYNEQFF
TRBD1	TRBJ1-4	-	TRBV5-6	TGTGCCAGCAGCTCACTCTCAGGGGGACCTAATGAAAAACTGTTTTTT	CASSSLSGGPNEKLFF
-	TRBJ2-5	-	TRBV5-6	TGTGCCAGCAGCTTGGAAGGGGTGGAGACCCAGTACTTC	CASSLEGVETQYF
-	TRBJ1-2	-	TRBV5-1	TGCGCCAGCAGCCGGGACAACGCCATCTCATCGGGCTATGGCTACACCTTC	CASSRDNAISSGYGYTF